This TCR beta chain was retrieved from a study of T cell responses to AZD1222 COVID-19 vaccine. The repertoire was sequenced with immunoSEQ multiplex PCR; TCRdb's copy has only in-frame clones and lacks some. The sample has roughly 93,000 clones; almost 90% are singletons. Regarding the study as a whole: Recipients of AZD1222 seropositive at baseline numbered only 5 to 7.

The CDR3 consists of 16 residues. The ends lost 0 bases at V and 3 bases at J; junction bases unmatched: 4. Germline CDR1 is SGHNT and CDR2 is YYREEE (reference sequence). A note on this clone: Antigen unknown.

This receptor was taken from an adult in good health. This sequence joins TRBV5-4 and TRBJ2-3; 10 bases agree with TRBD2. The specimen comprised peripheral blood, sampled on day 0 of AZD1222 vaccination. The CDR3 sequence: CASSLEGLAKTDTQYF. The CDR3 region has the DNA TGTGCCAGCAGCTTGGAGGGACTAGCGAAGACAGATACGCAGTATTTT. Using reference TRBV5-4 and TRBJ2-3 for the parts outside the CDR3, the full variable domain is ETGVTQSPTHLIKTRGQQVTLRCSSQSGHNTVSWYQQALGQGPQFIFQYYREEENGRGNFPPRFSGLQFPNYSSELNVNALELDDSALYLCASSLEGLAKTDTQYFGPGTRLTVL.